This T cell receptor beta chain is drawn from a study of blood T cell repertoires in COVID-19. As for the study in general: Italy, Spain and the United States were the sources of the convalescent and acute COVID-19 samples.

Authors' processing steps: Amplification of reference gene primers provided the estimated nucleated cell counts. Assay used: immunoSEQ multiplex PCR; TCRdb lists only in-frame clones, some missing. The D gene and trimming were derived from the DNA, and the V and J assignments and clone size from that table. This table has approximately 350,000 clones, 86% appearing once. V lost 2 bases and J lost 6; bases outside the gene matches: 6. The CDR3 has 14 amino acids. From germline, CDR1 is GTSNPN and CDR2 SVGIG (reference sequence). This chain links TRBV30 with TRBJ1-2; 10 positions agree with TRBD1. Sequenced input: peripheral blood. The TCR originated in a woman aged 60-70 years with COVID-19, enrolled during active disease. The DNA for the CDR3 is TGTGCCTGGAGTAAACTGACAGGGGGCGATGGCTACACCTTC. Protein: CAWSKLTGGDGYTF. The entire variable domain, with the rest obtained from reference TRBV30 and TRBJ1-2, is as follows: SQTIHQWPATLVQPVGSPLSLECTVEGTSNPNLYWYRQAAGRGLQLLFYSVGIGQISSEVPQNLSASRPQDRQFILSSKKLLLSDSGFYLCAWSKLTGGDGYTFGSGTRLTVV.